What follows are 5 T cell receptor beta chains derived from one specimen sequenced in a study of T cell repertoires in cytomegalovirus infection. No antigen is known for these receptors. TCRdb reprocessed the reads with MiXCR, giving one entry per CDR3 protein. The sample includes 65,000 to 85,000 distinct CDR3 sequences, about 26% of them seen just once. The specimen was CD8+ T cells from cultured PBMCs, collected from culture after CMV antigen stimulation. The source of these receptors is a human donor in good health (CMV status not recorded). Some clones in this sample may be carry-over from other donors' samples.

In this sample, this clonotype turned up a few times. This rearrangement joins TRBV28 to TRBJ2-1, with D hard to call. This CDR3 is 16 amino acids long. Trimming took off 3 bases at V and 4 bases at J, with 16 bases between the two ends. Per germline, CDR1 MDHEN and CDR2 SYDVKM. The CDR3 loop is CASSFPTHYPYNEQFF. As DNA, the CDR3 is TGTGCCAGCAGTTTTCCTACACATTACCCGTACAATGAGCAGTTCTTC.

Only a few counts were recorded for this clonotype. The chain employs TRBV12-3 or TRBV12-4 and TRBJ1-4, with 9 positions matching TRBD1. J was trimmed by 4 bases and V by 4 bases; bases with no gene match: 1. The CDR3 is 14 amino acids. CDR3 nucleotides: TGTGCCAGCAGTTGGACAGGGGTTAATGAAAAACTGTTTTTT. The encoded protein is CASSWTGVNEKLFF.

This clonotype was seen repeatedly, ten times or more. V usage is TRBV28 and J usage is TRBJ2-2; a possible D gene is TRBD1 (6 bases). V lost 5 bases and J 2 bases, leaving 15 bases between the germline ends. CDR1 and CDR2 (germline): MDHEN, SYDVKM. This CDR3 comprises 16 residues. The CDR3 DNA is TGTGCCAGCAGTATGTCAGGGACAATAAACACCGGGGAGCTGTTTTTT. Translating it yields CASSMSGTINTGELFF. Together with reference TRBV28 and TRBJ2-2, the CDR3 gives the full variable domain: DVKVTQSSRYLVKRTGEKVFLECVQDMDHENMFWYRQDPGLGLRLIYFSYDVKMKEKGDIPEGYSVSREKKERFSLILESASTNQTSMYLCASSMSGTINTGELFFGEGSRLTVL.

This clonotype was observed a handful of times. The chain uses TRBV4-3 and TRBJ2-2; unclear D gene. Germline assignment: CDR1 LGHNA and CDR2 YSLEER. The CDR3 covers 14 residues. V lost 1 base to trimming and J lost 6 bases, with 9 bases between them. DNA of the CDR3: TGCGCCAGCAGCCAAGTCCCTCCGGCCGGGGAGCTGTTTTTT. Protein: CASSQVPPAGELFF.

This clonotype has just a few counts. This chain uses TRBV7-9 with TRBJ1-1, with D perhaps matching TRBD1 (6 bases). Per germline, CDR1 SEHNR and CDR2 FQNEAQ (reference sequence). Trimming stripped 4 bases from V and 5 bases from J, with 14 bases between. This CDR3 contains 14 residues. The CDR3 bases are TGTGCCAGCAGCTCCTTAGGGGGGGGTACTGAAGCTTTCTTT. Protein product: CASSSLGGGTEAFF.